The 30 T cell receptor beta chains presented below share a single source sample, sequenced in a study of T-cell reconstitution after alpha-beta-depleted transplantation in children. Using unique molecular identifiers, the investigators prepared the TCRbeta library. Using its own MiXCR run on the PCR reads, TCRdb lists one record per CDR3 protein. In the table there are 700,000 to 950,000 distinct CDR3 sequences, around 15% of which are singletons. The material sequenced was PBMCs, mostly from graft donor cells, taken 360 days after TCRalphabeta/CD19-depleted stem cell transplant. Receptor source: a male patient aged 10 to 17 who had a stem cell transplant for acute lymphoblastic leukemia, so the T cells may come from the graft donor.

This clonotype showed up just a few times. V and J are TRBV6-1 and TRBJ2-7; 11 bases are a match to TRBD1. J lost 2 bases, V lost 5 bases, and 8 bases had no gene match. The CDR3 length is 16 residues. CDR1 is MNHNS, CDR2 SASEGT, per germline. In nucleotides, the CDR3 is TGTGCCAGCAGTCGGGTACCGGGACAGGGGGCCTACGAGCAGTACTTC. Amino acid sequence: CASSRVPGQGAYEQYF.

This clonotype was seen a handful of times. The V gene is TRBV9, the J gene TRBJ2-2; no firm D call. V lost 7 bases to trimming and J lost 1 base, with 11 bases between them. CDR1 SGDLS and CDR2 YYNGEE come from the germline V gene. The CDR3 length is 14 residues. DNA of the CDR3: TGTGCCAGCTCCCGGGCGATGAACACCGGGGAGCTGTTTTTT. Its translation is CASSRAMNTGELFF. Based on the CDR3 plus reference TRBV9 and TRBJ2-2, the full variable domain is DSGVTQTPKHLITATGQRVTLRCSPRSGDLSVYWYQQSLDQGLQFLIQYYNGEERAKGNILERFSAQQFPDLHSELNLSSLELGDSALYFCASSRAMNTGELFFGEGSRLTVL.

The rearrangement links TRBV4-1 to TRBJ2-1; either TRBD1 or TRBD2 may fit D (5 bases each). Per germline, CDR1 MGHRA and CDR2 YSYEKL. CDR3 length: 14 amino acids. The V end lost 0 bases, the J end lost 11 bases, and 14 bases lay between the germline ends. The CDR3 DNA follows: TGCGCCAGCAGCCAAGATCGGGGCTGGACCCAGCAGTTCTTC. Residues: CASSQDRGWTQQFF.

This clonotype has a handful of counts. The rearrangement joins TRBV18 to TRBJ2-7; possible D gene TRBD1, 7 bases. The CDR3 covers 15 residues. Germline-derived CDR1 and CDR2 are KGHSH and LQKENI. V was trimmed by 6 bases and J by 2 bases, leaving 17 bases between them. The chain's CDR3 is CASSPTGGGPYEQYF. CDR3 in DNA: TGTGCCAGCTCCCCAACAGGAGGGGGCCCCTACGAGCAGTACTTC. The variable domain in full, completed from reference TRBV18 and TRBJ2-7, reads NAGVMQNPRHLVRRRGQEARLRCSPMKGHSHVYWYRQLPEEGLKFMVYLQKENIIDESGMPKERFSAEFPKEGPSILRIQQVVRGDSAAYFCASSPTGGGPYEQYFGPGTRLTVT.

The chain carries TRBV5-6 and TRBJ1-5, with D hard to call. The CDR3 runs to 17 residues. CDR1 and CDR2 from the germline V gene are SGHDT and YYEEEE. V lost 4 bases to trimming and J lost 0 bases, with 17 bases between them. The CDR3 bases are TGTGCCAGCAGCATAACTACAGAATCTTATAGCAATCAGCCCCAGCATTTT. This codes for CASSITTESYSNQPQHF.

The sample holds many counts of this clonotype. The chain has TRBV15 and TRBJ2-3; D may be TRBD2 (5 bases). This CDR3 region has 15 residues. Germline values: CDR1 LNHNV, CDR2 YYDKDF (reference sequence). With 5 bases removed from V and 5 bases from J, the gap between germline ends came to 17 bases. The CDR3 sequence: CATSSRPLGRDTQYF. In DNA form, the CDR3 reads TGTGCCACCAGCTCCCGACCCCTGGGGAGAGATACGCAGTATTTT.

This clonotype appeared a few times. The chain has TRBV4-1 and TRBJ2-5, with 7 nucleotides matching TRBD1. From germline, CDR1 is MGHRA and CDR2 YSYEKL. V shed 1 base and J 5 bases; nucleotides not matched to a gene: 7. CDR3 length equals 15 residues. The CDR3 is CASSQGGQVGETQYF. DNA of the CDR3: TGCGCCAGCAGCCAAGGTGGACAGGTGGGGGAGACCCAGTACTTC.

This chain's CDR3 is CASSLEVGFLAGGDEQFF. DNA for the CDR3: TGTGCCAGCAGCTTAGAGGTTGGGTTTCTAGCGGGAGGAGATGAGCAGTTCTTC. J is TRBJ2-1 and V is TRBV11-2; 11 bases map to TRBD2. Germline V CDR1 and CDR2: SGHAT, FQNNGV. CDR3 length: 18 amino acids. V gave up 0 bases and J gave up 8 bases; unmatched junction bases: 12.

This clonotype appeared a few times. The chain carries TRBV4-1 and TRBJ2-1; the match to TRBD1 covers 7 bases. Per the germline V gene, CDR1 is MGHRA and CDR2 is YSYEKL. J lost 7 bases, V lost 2 bases, and 8 bases had no gene match. The CDR3 is 15 amino acids. CDR3 nucleotides: TGCGCCAGCAGCCAACTTAATTACAGGGGAAATGAGCAGTTCTTC. It translates to CASSQLNYRGNEQFF.

This clonotype appeared a few times. The V and J genes are TRBV29-1 and TRBJ1-4, with 7 positions matching TRBD1. The germline CDR1 and CDR2 sequences are SQVTM and ANQGSEA. Trimming cost V 0 bases and J 0 bases; bases outside gene matches: 1. The CDR3 sequence is 15 residues long. The CDR3 sequence: CSVEDGTATNEKLFF. In DNA form, the CDR3 reads TGCAGCGTTGAAGATGGGACAGCAACTAATGAAAAACTGTTTTTT.

The chain carries TRBV24-1 and TRBJ2-5, with D perhaps TRBD1 (6 bases). This CDR3 has 14 residues. Germline V gene sequence: CDR1 KGHDR, CDR2 SFDVKD. The V end lost 2 bases, the J end lost 4 bases, and 10 bases lay between the germline ends. CDR3 bases: TGTGCCACCAGTGATTACAGGGATGGAGAGACCCAGTACTTC. Amino acids: CATSDYRDGETQYF.

The chain is built from TRBV5-6 and TRBJ2-1; 12 bases are shared with TRBD2. The CDR3 is made up of 13 amino acids. Germline assignment: CDR1 SGHDT and CDR2 YYEEEE. V lost 3 bases to trimming and J lost 13 bases; unmatched junction nucleotides: 5. The CDR3 nucleotides read TGTGCCAGCAGCTCGACTAGCGGGAGTCCTCAGTTCTTC. This translates into CASSSTSGSPQFF.

This clonotype appeared a few times. V is TRBV7-3 and J is TRBJ2-2; D ambiguous. CDR3 length: 17 residues. The ends were cut back, 2 bases at V and 2 bases at J, with 15 bases in the middle. The V gene's germline CDR1 is SGHTA and CDR2 FQGTGA. CDR3 in DNA: TGTGCCAGCAGCTTAGGTTTTGTGGGCGACAACACCGGGGAGCTGTTTTTT. Translating gives CASSLGFVGDNTGELFF.

The chain couples TRBV2 to TRBJ2-7; 8 nucleotides line up with TRBD2. Germline lookup yields CDR1 SNHLY and CDR2 FYNNEI. This CDR3 has 15 amino acids. The J segment lost 3 bases and the V segment lost 2 bases, leaving 6 bases of the junction unmatched. The CDR3 DNA is TGTGCCAGCAGTGAAACTAGCGGTACCCTCTACGAGCAGTACTTC. Its protein product is CASSETSGTLYEQYF.

This clonotype was detected a few times. V gene TRBV4-2 combines with J gene TRBJ2-6; D call uncertain. With 1 base removed from V and 0 bases from J, the gap between germline ends came to 7 bases. The CDR3 runs to 16 residues. Germline CDR1 LGHNA, CDR2 YNFKEQ. The CDR3 bases are TGTGCCAGCAGCCAAGGGCAGTACTCTGGGGCCAACGTCCTGACTTTC. Translated, it gives CASSQGQYSGANVLTF.

This clonotype came up many times. This chain connects TRBV4-1 to TRBJ2-2; the D gene is possibly TRBD2 (6 bases). Trimming took off 3 bases at V and 4 bases at J, with 21 bases between the two ends. Germline CDR1 MGHRA, CDR2 YSYEKL. CDR3 length: 18 amino acids. The CDR3 DNA follows: TGCGCCAGCAGCCACACCGGGTCCGGGACTTCCTCCACCGGGGAGCTGTTTTTT. Translated, it gives CASSHTGSGTSSTGELFF.

This clonotype was counted between two and nine times. The chain recombines TRBV5-1 with TRBJ2-5, with a possible D match to TRBD1 (6 bases). CDR3 length: 14 residues. Trimming cost V 4 bases and J 3 bases, with 13 bases left between them. Germline values: CDR1 SGHRS, CDR2 YFSETQ. The CDR3 coding sequence is TGCGCCAGCAGCCCAGGACAGATAGAAGAGACCCAGTACTTC. It yields the protein CASSPGQIEETQYF.

This clonotype occurred a few times. The rearrangement links TRBV28 to TRBJ2-5; D possibly corresponds to TRBD2 (6 bases). This CDR3 spans 15 amino acids. In germline, CDR1 is MDHEN, CDR2 SYDVKM. Between the trimmed V and J ends, which lost 4 bases and 2 bases, there was a span of 14 bases. CDR3 region: CASSSGRDWQETQYF. CDR3 sequence (DNA): TGTGCCAGCAGTTCGGGCCGGGACTGGCAAGAGACCCAGTACTTC.

This clonotype has only a few counts. The V gene is TRBV10-2, the J gene TRBJ1-2; 7 nucleotides agree with TRBD1. This CDR3 is 14 amino acids long. V was clipped by 8 bases and J by 8 bases; unmatched bases: 14. The germline gives CDR1 WSHSY, CDR2 SAAADI. The CDR3 sequence: CASGALTGVRGYTF. CDR3 sequence (DNA): TGCGCCAGCGGAGCTCTTACAGGGGTGAGGGGCTACACCTTC.

The chain is built from TRBV20-1 and TRBJ2-7; 8 bases line up with TRBD2. CDR3 length equals 14 residues. Germline CDR1 is DFQATT and CDR2 is SNEGSKA (reference sequence). The junction had 8 bases not matched to a gene; V was cut back by 5 bases and J by 2 bases. CDR3 amino acids: CSAVPSGYPYEQYF. In DNA, the CDR3 is TGCAGTGCTGTTCCTAGCGGGTATCCCTACGAGCAGTACTTC.

The J gene is TRBJ1-4, the V gene TRBV29-1; TRBD1 matches 8 bases. The CDR3 covers 13 residues. Germline CDR1 SQVTM, CDR2 ANQGSEA. Trimming removed 4 bases from V and 6 bases from J; junction bases left unmatched: 4. CDR3 bases: TGCAGCGTTGTGGGACAGGCCCATGAAAAACTGTTTTTT. This translates into CSVVGQAHEKLFF.

This clonotype was detected many times. CDR3 protein: CASSFGGFTEAFF. In DNA form, the CDR3 reads TGTGCCAGCAGTTTTGGGGGGTTCACTGAAGCTTTCTTT. V gene TRBV12-3 or TRBV12-4 combines with J gene TRBJ1-1, with a possible D match to TRBD1 (5 bases). V gave up 3 bases and J gave up 4 bases, with 9 bases separating them. The CDR3 contains 13 residues.

This chain connects TRBV5-8 to TRBJ2-1; 7 nucleotides match TRBD2. The V gene's germline CDR1 is SGHTS and CDR2 YDEGEE. The junction had 9 bases not matched to a gene; V was cut back by 2 bases and J by 7 bases. The CDR3 loop spans 15 amino acids. CDR3: CASSFMGGPLNEQFF. DNA of the CDR3: TGTGCCAGCAGCTTTATGGGAGGGCCCTTAAATGAGCAGTTCTTC. Drawing the rest from reference TRBV5-8 and TRBJ2-1, the complete variable domain is EAGVTQSPTHLIKTRGQQATLRCSPISGHTSVYWYQQALGLGLQFLLWYDEGEERNRGNFPPRFSGRQFPNYSSELNVNALELEDSALYLCASSFMGGPLNEQFFGPGTRLTVL.

The V gene is TRBV11-2, the J gene TRBJ2-4; weak D call: TRBD2 (5 bases). V was pared by 1 base and J by 11 bases, with 36 bases between. The germline CDR1 and CDR2 sequences are SGHAT and FQNNGV. The CDR3 totals 21 residues. The CDR3 DNA is TGTGCCAGCAGCTTAGTTAGTACCGCCATGCCGGTGAGGCCGGGGAATTCTGTTCAGTACTTC. Amino acid sequence: CASSLVSTAMPVRPGNSVQYF.

The V call is TRBV10-3, the J call TRBJ2-5, with D unclear. The CDR3 has 15 residues. V was shortened by 2 bases and J by 0 bases, with 10 bases between the two germline ends. Germline V gene lookup returns CDR1 ENHRY and CDR2 SYGVKD. CDR3 sequence: CAISEPHWYQETQYF. The CDR3 DNA is TGTGCCATCAGTGAGCCTCATTGGTACCAAGAGACCCAGTACTTC.

The J gene is TRBJ2-7, the V gene TRBV6-1; D is perhaps TRBD2 (5 bases). Trimming pared 6 bases from V and 8 bases from J, leaving 17 bases between. This CDR3 is 13 amino acids long. CDR1 is MNHNS, CDR2 SASEGT, per germline. As DNA, the CDR3 is TGTGCCAGCAGCCTTACCCTAACTAGTAAGCAGTACTTC. It is translated as CASSLTLTSKQYF.

J is TRBJ2-7 and V is TRBV3-1, with 10 nucleotides matching TRBD2. Trimming at V came to 0 bases and at J to 2 bases, leaving 4 bases not matched to a gene. The CDR3 spans 16 residues. Germline-derived CDR1 and CDR2 are LGHDT and YNNKEL (reference sequence). CDR3 nucleotide sequence: TGTGCCAGCAGCCAAGATCACCTAGCGGGAGCCTACGAGCAGTACTTC. This sequence encodes CASSQDHLAGAYEQYF.

This rearrangement joins TRBV27 to TRBJ2-7, with unresolved D. The CDR3 sequence is 14 residues long. The V gene's germline CDR1 is MNHEY and CDR2 SMNVEV (reference sequence). Trimming pared 2 bases from V and 3 bases from J, leaving 11 bases between. The DNA of the CDR3 is TGTGCCAGCAGTTTAGTTCCTCTAGGCTACGAGCAGTACTTC. Protein product: CASSLVPLGYEQYF.

This clonotype was seen once. A junction boundary mismatches the germline segment, possibly from a read error. The V gene is TRBV5-1, the J gene TRBJ1-5; TRBD1 might be the D (5 bases). There are 15 residues in the CDR3. Germline CDR1 is SGHRS and CDR2 is YFSETQ. The CDR3 region has the DNA TGCGCCAGCAGCTTGGAAGCAGGGCTCCATCAGACCCAGCATTTT. Its translation is CASSLEAGLHQTQHF.

The V call is TRBV20-1, the J call TRBJ1-5; D might be TRBD1 (6 bases). Per the germline V gene, CDR1 is DFQATT and CDR2 is SNEGSKA (reference sequence). V was cut by 3 bases and J by 7 bases, with 7 bases left in between. The CDR3 consists of 11 residues. CDR3 in DNA: TGCAGTGCTAGTAGGGGGCAGCCCCAGCATTTT. This codes for CSASRGQPQHF.